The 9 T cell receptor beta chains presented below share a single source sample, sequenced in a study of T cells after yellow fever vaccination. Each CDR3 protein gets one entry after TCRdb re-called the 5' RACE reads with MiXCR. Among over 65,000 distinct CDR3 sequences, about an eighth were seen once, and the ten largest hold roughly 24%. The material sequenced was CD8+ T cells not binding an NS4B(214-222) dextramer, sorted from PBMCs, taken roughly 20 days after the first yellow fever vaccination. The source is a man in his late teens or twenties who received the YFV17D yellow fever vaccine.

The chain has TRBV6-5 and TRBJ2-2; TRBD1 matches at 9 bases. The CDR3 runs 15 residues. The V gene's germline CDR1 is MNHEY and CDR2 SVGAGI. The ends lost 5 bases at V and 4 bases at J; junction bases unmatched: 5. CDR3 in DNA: TGTGCCAGCAGTCACGGACAGGGGACCACCGGGGAGCTGTTTTTT. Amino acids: CASSHGQGTTGELFF.

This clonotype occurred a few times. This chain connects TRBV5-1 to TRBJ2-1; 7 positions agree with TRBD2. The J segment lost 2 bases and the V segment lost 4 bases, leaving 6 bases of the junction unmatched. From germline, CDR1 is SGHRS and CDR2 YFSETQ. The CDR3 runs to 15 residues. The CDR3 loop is CASSRREGTYNEQFF. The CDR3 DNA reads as TGCGCCAGCAGCAGAAGGGAGGGTACCTACAATGAGCAGTTCTTC.

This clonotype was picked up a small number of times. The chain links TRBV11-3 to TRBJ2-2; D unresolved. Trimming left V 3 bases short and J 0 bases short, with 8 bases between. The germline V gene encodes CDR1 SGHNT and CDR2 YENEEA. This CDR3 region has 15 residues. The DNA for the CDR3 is TGTGCCAGCAGCTTCCCCAGCGCGAACACCGGGGAGCTGTTTTTT. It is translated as CASSFPSANTGELFF.

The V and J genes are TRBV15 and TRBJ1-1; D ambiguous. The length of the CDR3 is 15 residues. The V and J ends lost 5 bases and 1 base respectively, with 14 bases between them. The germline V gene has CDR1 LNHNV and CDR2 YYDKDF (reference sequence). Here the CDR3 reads CATSPTARENTEAFF. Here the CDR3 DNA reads TGTGCCACCAGCCCAACCGCCAGAGAGAACACTGAAGCTTTCTTT.

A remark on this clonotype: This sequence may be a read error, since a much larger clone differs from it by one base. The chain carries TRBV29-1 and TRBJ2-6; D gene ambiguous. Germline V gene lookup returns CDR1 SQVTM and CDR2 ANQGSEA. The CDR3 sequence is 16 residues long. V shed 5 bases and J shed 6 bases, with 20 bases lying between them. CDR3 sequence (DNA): TGCAGCGTTCGCAGTTCTCGCCGCCCTGCGGCCAACGTCCTGACTTTC. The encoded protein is CSVRSSRRPAANVLTF.

This CDR3 is CASSKTGQNYGYTF. DNA for the CDR3: TGTGCCAGCAGCAAGACAGGGCAGAACTATGGCTACACCTTC. The V call is TRBV5-4, the J call TRBJ1-2, with 7 positions matching TRBD1. Germline CDR1 reads SGHNT; CDR2 reads YYREEE (reference sequence). The CDR3 loop spans 14 amino acids. Losses at the gene ends were 4 bases for V and 2 bases for J; bases not matched to a gene: 5.

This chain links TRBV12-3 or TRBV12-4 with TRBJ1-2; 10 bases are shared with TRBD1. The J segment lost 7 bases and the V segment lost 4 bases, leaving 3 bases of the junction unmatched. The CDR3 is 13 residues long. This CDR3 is CASSYGQGGGYTF. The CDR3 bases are TGTGCCAGCAGTTATGGACAGGGGGGTGGCTACACCTTC.

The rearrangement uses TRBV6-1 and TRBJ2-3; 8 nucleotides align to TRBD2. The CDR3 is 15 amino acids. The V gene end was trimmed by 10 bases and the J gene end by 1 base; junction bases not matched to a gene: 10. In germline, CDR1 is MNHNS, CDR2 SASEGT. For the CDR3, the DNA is TGTGCCATCTCACGGGGGGGGCTCGGCACAGATACGCAGTATTTT. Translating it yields CAISRGGLGTDTQYF.

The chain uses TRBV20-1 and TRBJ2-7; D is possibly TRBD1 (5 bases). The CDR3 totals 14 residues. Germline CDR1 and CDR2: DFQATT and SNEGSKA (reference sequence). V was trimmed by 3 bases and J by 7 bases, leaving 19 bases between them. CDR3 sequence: CSARGLDNRWEQYF. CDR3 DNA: TGCAGTGCTAGGGGCTTGGACAACAGGTGGGAGCAGTACTTC.